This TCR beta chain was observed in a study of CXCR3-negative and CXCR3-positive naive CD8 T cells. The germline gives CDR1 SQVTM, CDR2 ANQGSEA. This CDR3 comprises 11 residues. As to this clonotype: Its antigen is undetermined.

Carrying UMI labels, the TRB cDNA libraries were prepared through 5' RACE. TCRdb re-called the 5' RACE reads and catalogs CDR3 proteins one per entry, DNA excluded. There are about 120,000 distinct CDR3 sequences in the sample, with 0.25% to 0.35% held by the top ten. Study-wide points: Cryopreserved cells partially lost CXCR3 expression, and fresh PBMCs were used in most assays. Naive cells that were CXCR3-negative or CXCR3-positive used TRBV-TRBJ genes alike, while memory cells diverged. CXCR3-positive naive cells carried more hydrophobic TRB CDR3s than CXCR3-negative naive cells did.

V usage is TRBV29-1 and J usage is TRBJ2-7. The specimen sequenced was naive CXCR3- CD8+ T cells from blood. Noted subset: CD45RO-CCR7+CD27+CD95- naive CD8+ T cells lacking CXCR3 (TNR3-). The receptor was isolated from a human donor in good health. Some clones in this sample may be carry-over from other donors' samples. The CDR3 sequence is CSAEGGYEQYF.